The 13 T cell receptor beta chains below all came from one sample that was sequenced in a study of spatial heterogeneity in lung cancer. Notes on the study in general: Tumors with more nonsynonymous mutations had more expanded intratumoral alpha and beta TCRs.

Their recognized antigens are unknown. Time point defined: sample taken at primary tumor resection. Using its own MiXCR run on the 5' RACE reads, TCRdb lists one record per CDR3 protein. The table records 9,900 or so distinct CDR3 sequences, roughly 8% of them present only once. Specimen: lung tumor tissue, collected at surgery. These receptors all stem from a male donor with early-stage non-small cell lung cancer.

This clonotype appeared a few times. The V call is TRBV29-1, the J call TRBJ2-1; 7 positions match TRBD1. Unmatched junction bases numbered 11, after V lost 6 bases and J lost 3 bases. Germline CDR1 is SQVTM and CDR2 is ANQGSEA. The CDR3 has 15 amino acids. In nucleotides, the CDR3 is TGCAGCGTGCCCGAGAGACAGGGATACTACAATGAGCAGTTCTTC. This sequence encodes CSVPERQGYYNEQFF.

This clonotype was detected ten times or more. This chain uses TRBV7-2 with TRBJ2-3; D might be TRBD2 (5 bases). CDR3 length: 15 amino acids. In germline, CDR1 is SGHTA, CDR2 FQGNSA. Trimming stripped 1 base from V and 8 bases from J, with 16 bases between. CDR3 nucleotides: TGTGCCAGCAGCTTAGTAGCCCCGCCAGGAGGTACGCAGTATTTT. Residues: CASSLVAPPGGTQYF.

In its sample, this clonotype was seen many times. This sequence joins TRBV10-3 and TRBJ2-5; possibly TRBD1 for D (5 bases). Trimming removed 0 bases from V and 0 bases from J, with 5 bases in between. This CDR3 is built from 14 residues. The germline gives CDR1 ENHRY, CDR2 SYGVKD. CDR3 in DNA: TGTGCCATCAGTGAGTCGACAGACCAAGAGACCCAGTACTTC. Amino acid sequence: CAISESTDQETQYF.

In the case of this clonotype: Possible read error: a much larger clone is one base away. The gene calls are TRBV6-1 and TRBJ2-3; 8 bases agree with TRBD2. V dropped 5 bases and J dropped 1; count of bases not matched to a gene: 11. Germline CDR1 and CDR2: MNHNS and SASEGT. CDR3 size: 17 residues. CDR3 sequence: CASSKSMAGGGTDTQYF. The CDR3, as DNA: TGTGCCAGCAGTAAATCGATGGCGGGGGGCGGCACAGATACGCAGTATTTT.

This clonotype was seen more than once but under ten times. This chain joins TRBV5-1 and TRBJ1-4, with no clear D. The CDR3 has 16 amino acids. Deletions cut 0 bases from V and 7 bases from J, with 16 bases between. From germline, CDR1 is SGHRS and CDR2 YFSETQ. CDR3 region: CASSLAESADPEKLFF. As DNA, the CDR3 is TGCGCCAGCAGCTTGGCCGAGAGCGCAGATCCTGAAAAACTGTTTTTT. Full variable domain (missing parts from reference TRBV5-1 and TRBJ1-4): KAGVTQTPRYLIKTRGQQVTLSCSPISGHRSVSWYQQTPGQGLQFLFEYFSETQRNKGNFPGRFSGRQFSNSRSEMNVSTLELGDSALYLCASSLAESADPEKLFFGSGTQLSVL.

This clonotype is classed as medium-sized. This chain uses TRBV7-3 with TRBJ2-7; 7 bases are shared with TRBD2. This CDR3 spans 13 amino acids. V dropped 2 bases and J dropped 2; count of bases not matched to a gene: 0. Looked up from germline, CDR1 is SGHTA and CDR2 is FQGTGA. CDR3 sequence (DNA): TGTGCCAGCAGCTTACGGGGGGCCTACGAGCAGTACTTC. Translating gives CASSLRGAYEQYF.

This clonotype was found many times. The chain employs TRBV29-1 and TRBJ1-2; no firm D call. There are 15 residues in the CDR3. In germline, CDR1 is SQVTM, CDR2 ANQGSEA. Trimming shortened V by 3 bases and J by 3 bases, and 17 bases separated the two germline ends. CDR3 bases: TGCAGCGTTGAGGTGGATCCCGGCGTCGACTATGGCTACACCTTC. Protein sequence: CSVEVDPGVDYGYTF.

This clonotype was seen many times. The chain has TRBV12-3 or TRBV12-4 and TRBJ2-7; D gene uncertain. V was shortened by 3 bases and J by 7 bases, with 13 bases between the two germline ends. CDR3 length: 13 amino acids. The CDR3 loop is CASSFRSVGEQYF. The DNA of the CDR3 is TGTGCCAGCAGTTTTAGGTCAGTAGGAGAGCAGTACTTC.

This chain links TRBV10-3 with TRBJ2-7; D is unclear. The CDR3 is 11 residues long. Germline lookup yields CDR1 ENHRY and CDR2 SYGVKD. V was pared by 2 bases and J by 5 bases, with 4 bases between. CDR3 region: CAISEGNEQYF. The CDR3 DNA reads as TGTGCCATCAGTGAGGGGAACGAGCAGTACTTC.

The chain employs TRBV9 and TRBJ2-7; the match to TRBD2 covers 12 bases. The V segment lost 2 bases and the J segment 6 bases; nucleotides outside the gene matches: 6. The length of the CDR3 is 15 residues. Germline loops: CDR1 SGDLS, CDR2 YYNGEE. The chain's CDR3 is CASSVLGLAGGEQYF. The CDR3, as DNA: TGTGCCAGCAGCGTCCTGGGACTAGCGGGCGGCGAGCAGTACTTC.

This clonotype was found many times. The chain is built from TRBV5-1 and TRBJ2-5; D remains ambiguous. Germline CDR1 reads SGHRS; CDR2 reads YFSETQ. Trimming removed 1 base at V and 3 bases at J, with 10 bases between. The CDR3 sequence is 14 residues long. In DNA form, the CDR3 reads TGCGCCAGCAGCTTGTCTCGGGCTGAAGAGACCCAGTACTTC. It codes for CASSLSRAEETQYF. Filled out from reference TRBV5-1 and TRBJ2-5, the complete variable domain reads KAGVTQTPRYLIKTRGQQVTLSCSPISGHRSVSWYQQTPGQGLQFLFEYFSETQRNKGNFPGRFSGRQFSNSRSEMNVSTLELGDSALYLCASSLSRAEETQYFGPGTRLLVL.

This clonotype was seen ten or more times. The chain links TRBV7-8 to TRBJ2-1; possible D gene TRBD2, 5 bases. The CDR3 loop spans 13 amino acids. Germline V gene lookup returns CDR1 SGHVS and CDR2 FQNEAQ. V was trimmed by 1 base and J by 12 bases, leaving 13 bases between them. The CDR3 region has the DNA TGTGCCAGCAGCTTAGAAGGCTCCCGGGGGCAGTTCTTC. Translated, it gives CASSLEGSRGQFF.

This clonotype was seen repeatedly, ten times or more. CDR3 nucleotides: TGTGCCAGCAGTCCAGACCAAGAGACCCAGTACTTC. Residues: CASSPDQETQYF. This chain links TRBV6-5 with TRBJ2-5; D is ambiguous. The V and J ends lost 5 bases and 0 bases respectively, with 4 bases between them. The CDR3 has 12 amino acids. From germline, CDR1 is MNHEY and CDR2 SVGAGI.